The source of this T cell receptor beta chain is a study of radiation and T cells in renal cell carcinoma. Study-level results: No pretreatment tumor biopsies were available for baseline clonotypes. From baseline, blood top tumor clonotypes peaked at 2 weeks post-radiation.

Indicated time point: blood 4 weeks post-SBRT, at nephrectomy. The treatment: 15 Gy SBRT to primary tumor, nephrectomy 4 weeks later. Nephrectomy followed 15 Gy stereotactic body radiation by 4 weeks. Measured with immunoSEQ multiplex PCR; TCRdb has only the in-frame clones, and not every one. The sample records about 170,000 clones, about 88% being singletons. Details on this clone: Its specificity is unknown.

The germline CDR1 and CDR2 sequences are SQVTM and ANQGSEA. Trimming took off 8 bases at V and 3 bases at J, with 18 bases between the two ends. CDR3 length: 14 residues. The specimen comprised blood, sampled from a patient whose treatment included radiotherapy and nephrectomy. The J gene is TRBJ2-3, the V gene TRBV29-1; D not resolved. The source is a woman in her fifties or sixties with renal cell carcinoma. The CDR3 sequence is CSPKIPGPTDTQYF. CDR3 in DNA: TGCAGCCCCAAAATCCCCGGCCCTACAGATACGCAGTATTTT.